This T cell receptor (beta chain) comes out of a study of early stage breast cancer tumors. Study-level information: About 80% of the 16 invasive tumors were ER+, PR+ and HER2-. Average read coverage per sample was 7.5 to 10-fold. The ER+/PR+/HER2- tumors included about 8 ductal and a handful of lobular carcinomas.

Clones were read by immunoSEQ multiplex PCR, and TCRdb kept only the in-frame ones, dropping some. This table holds fewer than 50,000 clones, around 69% found once. This receptor was identified in a person in their fifties or sixties with breast cancer. The specimen sequenced was blood.

For the CDR3, the DNA is TGCGCCAGCAGCTTGGCGGGGGGGATGAACAATGAGCAGTTCTTC. This sequence encodes CASSLAGGMNNEQFF. This rearrangement joins TRBV5-1 to TRBJ2-1; 8 nucleotides agree with TRBD2. CDR1 SGHRS and CDR2 YFSETQ come from the germline V gene. V gave up 0 bases and J gave up 5 bases; unmatched junction bases: 4. The CDR3 is 15 residues long.